This T cell receptor (beta chain) was identified during a study of yellow fever vaccine responses in identical twins (dated by TCRdb to 2017 to 2018). Study-wide context: In the study, vaccine-responding T cell clones were precisely tracked in identical twins. What the research found in general, with its limitations: According to the authors, the vaccine-induced T cell response in identical twins seemed to be partly convergent and partly specific to each individual.

Taken from cysteine to phenylalanine, the CDR3 has 17 residues. CDR3 DNA only is kept here, 51 bases in frame from base 1. Libraries were made using RT-PCR. The sequencer was an Illumina HiSeq 2500. TCRdb ran its own pipeline on the public reads, namely fastp trimming at Q25 and MiXCR clone calling, and kept in-frame beta chains. Identical CDR3 proteins give one entry, which carries the most common genes and DNA. In this sample the table shows fewer than 35,000 distinct CDR3 sequences, 50% to 65% of which occur a single time. The top ten hold more than 3.5% of the sample. A note on this clonotype: The specificity of this receptor is unknown. No base quality information exists; no much larger clone differs at one position.

Specimen: T cells from blood (PBMCs), unsorted or a sorted subset (not recorded which), collected before or after yellow fever vaccination (not recorded which). The chain couples TRBV26 to TRBJ2-1; the table's D call of TRBD2 was not tested on the DNA. TRBV26 is tagged as a pseudogene. This TCR came from a woman younger than 35 who received the yellow fever vaccine. Donor details come from another sample of the same person, matched by shared clones. The CDR3 protein is CASSSGTSGRAYNEQFF. Read as DNA, the sequence is TGTGCCAGCAGTTCCGGGACTAGCGGGAGGGCCTACAATGAGCAGTTCTTC.